This T cell receptor (beta chain) derives from a study of human T cells and chemical hapten exposure. Whole-study context: Per-sample TCR yields varied mainly from small pooled library volume differences.

Each CDR3 protein gets one entry after TCRdb re-called the RACE reads with MiXCR. The sample includes 370,000 or so distinct CDR3 sequences, about 4.4% of them seen just once. The time point here: patch test 1, 2 weeks after DPC sensitization. This sample's treatment: therapeutic diphenylcyclopropenone sensitization with weekly scalp DPC. In this sample, this clonotype turned up many times. The CDR3 has 17 residues. Trimming at V came to 4 bases and at J to 6 bases, leaving 8 bases not matched to a gene. Germline V lookup: CDR1 LGHNA, CDR2 YNFKEQ. The chain is built from TRBV4-2 and TRBJ2-1; 14 positions match TRBD2. Sequences were derived from whole blood, sampled in connection with sensitization to the hapten diphenylcyclopropenone (DPC). The TCR comes from a woman aged 45-65 years with alopecia areata. Some clones in this sample may be carry-over from other donors' samples. CDR3 in amino acids: CASSPGLAGENGNEQFF. The CDR3 coding sequence is TGTGCCAGCAGCCCGGGACTAGCGGGAGAGAACGGCAATGAGCAGTTCTTC.